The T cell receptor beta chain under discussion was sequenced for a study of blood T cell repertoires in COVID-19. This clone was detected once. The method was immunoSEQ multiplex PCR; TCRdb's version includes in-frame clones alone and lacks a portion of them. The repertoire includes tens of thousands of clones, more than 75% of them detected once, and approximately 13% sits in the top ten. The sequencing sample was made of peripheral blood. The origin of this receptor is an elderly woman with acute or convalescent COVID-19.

The CDR3 DNA is TGTGCCAGCAGTACGGACAGACTAACCGGGGAGCTGTTTTTT. Its protein product is CASSTDRLTGELFF. This chain connects TRBV6-4 to TRBJ2-2, with a weak D call TRBD1 (6 bases). The CDR3 totals 14 residues. Trimming shortened V by 5 bases and J by 5 bases, and 12 bases separated the two germline ends. In germline, CDR1 is MRHNA, CDR2 SNTAGT.